Below, 18 T cell receptor beta chains from the same sample are listed, as sequenced in a study of blood T cell repertoires in COVID-19. Using immunoSEQ multiplex PCR, the repertoire was profiled, and TCRdb retains in-frame clones only, with some absent. The sample lists 110,000 to 150,000 clones; about 80% were seen once. Material for sequencing was peripheral blood. Every receptor here comes from a human donor in a cohort sampled during active COVID-19.

The chain has TRBV14 and TRBJ2-2, with 8 bases fitting TRBD2. Germline loops: CDR1 SGHDN, CDR2 FVKESK. With 4 bases clipped from V and 11 bases from J, the junction kept 15 bases outside the gene matches. The CDR3 loop spans 16 amino acids. The CDR3: CASSPPTGGRRGELFF. CDR3 in DNA: TGTGCCAGCAGCCCCCCCACGGGGGGGCGGCGAGGAGAGCTGTTTTTT.

The chain combines TRBV7-2 with TRBJ1-1, with D possibly matching TRBD1 (6 bases). Germline CDR1 SGHTA, CDR2 FQGNSA. V was clipped by 1 base and J by 5 bases, with 8 bases between them. The CDR3 has 13 residues. CDR3 amino acids: CASSLGGQTEAFF. In nucleotides, the CDR3 is TGTGCCAGCAGCTTAGGAGGACAGACTGAAGCTTTCTTT. Drawing the rest from reference TRBV7-2 and TRBJ1-1, the complete variable domain is GAGVSQSPSNKVTEKGKDVELRCDPISGHTALYWYRQSLGQGLEFLIYFQGNSAPDKSGLPSDRFSAERTGGSVSTLTIQRTQQEDSAVYLCASSLGGQTEAFFGQGTRLTVV.

The J gene is TRBJ2-1, the V gene TRBV28; D perhaps matches TRBD1 (5 bases). The CDR3 has 13 residues. CDR1 and CDR2 from the germline V gene are MDHEN and SYDVKM. V lost 10 bases and J 4 bases, leaving 14 bases between the germline ends. The DNA for the CDR3 is TGTGCCACCAACGGACAAGCGTACAATGAGCAGTTCTTC. Its protein is CATNGQAYNEQFF.

The CDR3 DNA is TGTGCCAGCAGCAGAACCCTAGCGGGGGGCACAGATACGCAGTATTTT. Translated, it gives CASSRTLAGGTDTQYF. The V call is TRBV7-2, the J call TRBJ2-3; 10 bases line up with TRBD2. CDR3 length equals 16 residues. With V trimmed by 5 bases and J by 1 base, 6 bases remained unmatched. Germline V gene sequence: CDR1 SGHTA, CDR2 FQGNSA.

The gene calls are TRBV19 and TRBJ1-5; 11 bases match TRBD1. Germline V gives CDR1 LNHDA, CDR2 SQIVND (reference sequence). This CDR3 is built from 15 residues. The V gene end was trimmed by 7 bases and the J gene end by 6 bases; junction bases not matched to a gene: 8. CDR3 region: CASTRGQGASQPQHF. In DNA, the CDR3 is TGTGCCAGTACCAGAGGACAGGGGGCTAGTCAGCCCCAGCATTTT.

V usage is TRBV5-1 and J usage is TRBJ1-4; D is uncertain. Germline V gene data show CDR1 as SGHRS and CDR2 as YFSETQ. The ends were cut back, 0 bases at V and 7 bases at J, with 13 bases in the middle. The CDR3 totals 15 residues. CDR3 DNA: TGCGCCAGCAGCTTGGAATCCCGTGCGGGTGAAAAACTGTTTTTT. It yields the protein CASSLESRAGEKLFF.

This chain links TRBV7-9 with TRBJ2-5; no clear D gene. Deletions cut 6 bases from V and 5 bases from J, with 16 bases between. From germline, CDR1 is SEHNR and CDR2 FQNEAQ (reference sequence). The CDR3 runs to 14 residues. The CDR3 loop is CASRQIGDLETQYF. The CDR3, as DNA: TGTGCCAGCAGACAAATTGGTGATTTGGAGACCCAGTACTTC.

V and J are TRBV10-3 and TRBJ2-7, with no clear D. The CDR3 is 15 amino acids. Trimming took 0 bases from V and 0 from J, leaving 9 bases between them. Per the germline V gene, CDR1 is ENHRY and CDR2 is SYGVKD. As DNA, the CDR3 is TGTGCCATCAGTGAGTCGCAAACAGCCTCCTACGAGCAGTACTTC. As protein: CAISESQTASYEQYF.

The chain joins TRBV7-6 to TRBJ2-1; 7 bases agree with TRBD2. Germline V CDR1 and CDR2: SGHVS, FNYEAQ. V shed 5 bases, J shed 4 bases, and the junction held 17 bases outside the gene matches. This CDR3 has 18 residues. Here the CDR3 DNA reads TGTGCCAGCAGCGTCGACGGGGGGATTGTAGTGGAATACAATGAGCAGTTCTTC. Amino acids: CASSVDGGIVVEYNEQFF.

The J gene is TRBJ1-2, the V gene TRBV11-2, with TRBD1 matching 9 bases. Trimming removed 0 bases from V and 8 bases from J; junction bases left unmatched: 7. CDR1 is SGHAT, CDR2 FQNNGV, per germline. The CDR3 is 15 amino acids. CDR3 amino acids: CASSLDQGTGYGYTF. CDR3 in DNA: TGTGCCAGCAGCTTAGATCAGGGGACAGGGTACGGCTACACCTTC.

This chain uses TRBV2 with TRBJ2-7; 11 nucleotides line up with TRBD2. CDR3 length: 15 residues. Germline trimming cut 4 bases from V and 5 bases from J; bases unmatched to any gene: 7. Germline lookup yields CDR1 SNHLY and CDR2 FYNNEI. The CDR3 DNA follows: TGTGCCAGCAGTGCACTAGCGGGGGCCGGGGACGAGCAGTACTTC. Encoded protein: CASSALAGAGDEQYF.

The chain combines TRBV18 with TRBJ2-7; D may be TRBD2 (5 bases). In germline, CDR1 is KGHSH, CDR2 LQKENI. The CDR3 runs to 14 residues. The V end was cut by 2 bases, the J end by 0 bases, with 8 bases between. For the CDR3, the DNA is TGTGCCAGCTCACCATTTCGGGGCTCCTACGAGCAGTACTTC. This encodes CASSPFRGSYEQYF. The full variable domain, with the rest looked up from reference TRBV18 and TRBJ2-7, is NAGVMQNPRHLVRRRGQEARLRCSPMKGHSHVYWYRQLPEEGLKFMVYLQKENIIDESGMPKERFSAEFPKEGPSILRIQQVVRGDSAAYFCASSPFRGSYEQYFGPGTRLTVT.

The chain combines TRBV27 with TRBJ2-5; the match to TRBD1 covers 7 bases. Unmatched junction bases numbered 10, after V lost 4 bases and J lost 5 bases. Germline assignment: CDR1 MNHEY and CDR2 SMNVEV (reference sequence). This CDR3 has 15 amino acids. The CDR3 is CASSSLTGSMETQYF. DNA for the CDR3: TGTGCCAGCAGTTCCTTGACAGGGAGTATGGAGACCCAGTACTTC.

The rearrangement joins TRBV19 to TRBJ1-3; TRBD1 matches 7 bases. This CDR3 is 16 amino acids long. J gave up 2 bases and V 5 bases, and 9 bases lay outside the gene matches. CDR1 and CDR2 from the germline V gene are LNHDA and SQIVND (reference sequence). This chain's CDR3 is CASSPTRQGAGNTIYF. The CDR3 DNA sequence: TGTGCCAGTAGTCCCACTCGTCAGGGGGCTGGAAACACCATATATTTT.

This clone has only one observation. The chain is built from TRBV28 and TRBJ1-1; 9 bases match TRBD1. The CDR3 runs 15 residues. Germline CDR1 MDHEN, CDR2 SYDVKM. J was trimmed by 1 base and V by 11 bases; bases with no gene match: 11. CDR3 sequence reads: CAGRGQGNPNTEAFF. CDR3 DNA: TGTGCCGGAAGGGGACAGGGAAACCCGAACACTGAAGCTTTCTTT. The variable domain in full, completed from reference TRBV28 and TRBJ1-1, reads DVKVTQSSRYLVKRTGEKVFLECVQDMDHENMFWYRQDPGLGLRLIYFSYDVKMKEKGDIPEGYSVSREKKERFSLILESASTNQTSMYLCAGRGQGNPNTEAFFGQGTRLTVV.

This clone was observed a few times. The V call is TRBV4-1, the J call TRBJ2-2; the D gene is possibly TRBD1 (5 bases). Germline CDR1 and CDR2: MGHRA and YSYEKL. This CDR3 comprises 15 residues. The ends were cut back, 3 bases at V and 3 bases at J, with 11 bases in the middle. CDR3 region: CASSHSKGDTGELFF. The DNA for the CDR3 is TGCGCCAGCAGCCACAGTAAAGGGGACACCGGGGAGCTGTTTTTT.

The rearrangement links TRBV5-1 to TRBJ2-6, with 12 bases that match TRBD1. Germline values: CDR1 SGHRS, CDR2 YFSETQ. The CDR3 is made up of 17 amino acids. V shed 3 bases, J shed 3 bases, and the junction held 4 bases outside the gene matches. CDR3 nucleotides: TGCGCCAGCAGCTCGGGACAGGGGGCGAGTGGGGCCAACGTCCTGACTTTC. This codes for CASSSGQGASGANVLTF.

V usage is TRBV6-5 and J usage is TRBJ2-7; 10 nucleotides match TRBD1. The CDR3 is made up of 14 amino acids. The V segment lost 3 bases and the J segment 5 bases; nucleotides outside the gene matches: 4. Germline V gives CDR1 MNHEY, CDR2 SVGAGI. CDR3 nucleotide sequence: TGTGCCAGCAGTTATTGGGGACAGGGGAACGAGCAGTACTTC. Protein product: CASSYWGQGNEQYF.